Sequencing of this TCR beta chain was carried out in a study of vaccination and CD4 T cells after COVID-19. A note on this clonotype: As yet, its antigen is unknown.

An Oncomine TCR Beta short-read assay was used to sequence the DNA from cultured CD4+ T cells. TCRdb ran MiXCR on the PCR reads and lists one entry per CDR3 protein. The data hold roughly 4,800 distinct CDR3 sequences, with approximately 20% observed a single time. The CDR3 is 15 residues long. Germline V gives CDR1 GTSNPN, CDR2 SVGIG (reference sequence). The V gene lost 0 bases and the J gene lost 3 bases, with 9 bases spanning the gap. Broader study findings: Spike mono-reactivity was shown by 304 of 307 vaccine-specific clones in convalescent patients. The study found median SARS-CoV-2-reactive clonotypes rising from 21 to 38, not significantly.

Treatment indicated: approximately nine-day PBMC culture with coronavirus spike peptide pools or control peptides (ViraFEST assay). The source material was CD4+ T cells from blood, cultured in vitro. The TCR sequence derives from a human donor who had recovered from COVID-19. The chain carries TRBV30 and TRBJ1-6, with D hard to call. The CDR3 nucleotides read TGTGCCTGGAGTGTAGTCAAGGGCTATAATTCACCCCTCCACTTT. As protein: CAWSVVKGYNSPLHF. Complete variable domain (other parts from reference TRBV30 and TRBJ1-6): SQTIHQWPATLVQPVGSPLSLECTVEGTSNPNLYWYRQAAGRGLQLLFYSVGIGQISSEVPQNLSASRPQDRQFILSSKKLLLSDSGFYLCAWSVVKGYNSPLHFGNGTRLTVT.